This T cell receptor beta chain was recovered during a study of blood T cell repertoires in COVID-19. Study at large: The United States, Italy and Spain provided the acute and convalescent COVID-19 samples. T cells, B-cell-depleted T cells, or PBMCs provided the cDNA or gDNA that served as material.

The CDR3 extends over 14 amino acids. V was trimmed by 7 bases and J by 0 bases, leaving 10 bases between them. Germline values: CDR1 LNHDA, CDR2 SQIVND (reference sequence). As originally analysed: Amplification with reference gene primers provided the estimates of nucleated cell counts. This table comes from immunoSEQ multiplex PCR, and its TCRdb copy is limited to in-frame clones, with some not included. Clonal size and the V and J genes are those of that table, whereas D and trimming came from the DNA. Of a few hundred thousand clones detected, 70% to 90% appear once; the ten largest clones hold under 5%.

The chain combines TRBV19 with TRBJ2-1; perhaps TRBD2 as D (5 bases). The material sequenced was peripheral blood. This TCR derives from a woman aged 50 to 60 with active or convalescent COVID-19. CDR3 nucleotide sequence: TGTGCCAGTACCCGTCGGGGCTCCTACAATGAGCAGTTCTTC. Protein sequence: CASTRRGSYNEQFF.